This T cell receptor beta chain emerged from a study of breast tumors, draining lymph nodes, adjacent tissues. General observations from the study: Data only fit, rather than demonstrated, lymph node origin of most tumor T cells. Luminal-like breast cancer showed significantly higher tumor–nontumor repertoire similarity than basal-like.

This clonotype was seen repeatedly, ten times or more. The antigen remains unidentified. A single record per CDR3 protein comes from TCRdb applying MiXCR to the multiplex PCR reads. The sample lists some 230,000 distinct CDR3 sequences; less than 40% were seen once. Axillary draining lymph nodes of breast cancer patients supplied the node samples. The V end was cut by 1 base, the J end by 3 bases, with 10 bases between. CDR3 length equals 14 residues. The germline gives CDR1 SGHVS, CDR2 FQNEAQ. Sequenced: axillary lymph node tissue. V gene TRBV7-8 combines with J gene TRBJ2-7; TRBD1 might be the D (5 bases). The TCR was taken from a female donor with breast cancer. Some clones in this sample may be carry-over from other donors' samples. The CDR3 DNA reads TGTGCCAGCAGCTTAGGAGCAGGGTACTACGAGCAGTACTTC. Protein sequence: CASSLGAGYYEQYF.